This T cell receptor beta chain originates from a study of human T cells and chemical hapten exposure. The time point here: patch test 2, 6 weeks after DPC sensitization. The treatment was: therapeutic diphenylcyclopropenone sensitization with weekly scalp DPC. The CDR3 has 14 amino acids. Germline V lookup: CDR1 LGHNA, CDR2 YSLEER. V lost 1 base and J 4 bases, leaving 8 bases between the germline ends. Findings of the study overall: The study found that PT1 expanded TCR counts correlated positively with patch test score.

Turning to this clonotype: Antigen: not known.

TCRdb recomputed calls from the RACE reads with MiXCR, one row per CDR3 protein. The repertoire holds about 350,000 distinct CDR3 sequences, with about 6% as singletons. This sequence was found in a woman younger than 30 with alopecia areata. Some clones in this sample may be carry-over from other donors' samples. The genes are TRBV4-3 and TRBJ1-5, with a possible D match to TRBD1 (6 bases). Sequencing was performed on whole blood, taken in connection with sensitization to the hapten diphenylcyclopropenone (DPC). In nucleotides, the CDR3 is TGCGCCAGCAGCCAAGGACAGGATAATCAGCCCCAGCATTTT. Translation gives CASSQGQDNQPQHF.